This is a list of T cell receptor beta chains from one sample in a study of blood T cell repertoires in COVID-19. Repertoires were generated with immunoSEQ multiplex PCR, while TCRdb's copy carries only in-frame clones and drops some. This sample yields roughly 75,000 clones, of which 75% to 90% are seen a single time; around 13% belongs to the top ten. The sample comprised peripheral blood. The receptors here all came from a man in his forties or fifties with COVID-19, enrolled during active disease. Each CDR3 is given with its conserved first and last residue. A D gene is named only where the DNA matches it firmly. Clone size is not always given. Where it is, it says once, few, many or a class for expanded clones.

.	TRBD1	TRBV5-4	TRBJ1-2	CASSLAGDRNGYTF	TGTGCCAGCAGCTTGGCCGGGGACAGAAATGGCTACACCTTC
.	.	TRBV9	TRBJ2-3	CASSLRTTGRDTQYF	TGTGCCAGCAGCTTAAGGACCACAGGACGCGATACGCAGTATTTT
.	.	TRBV4-1	TRBJ2-1	CASSRPSGERYNEQFF	TGCGCCAGCAGCCGCCCATCGGGGGAACGGTACAATGAGCAGTTCTTC
.	.	TRBV28	TRBJ2-5	CASKDIAETQYF	TGTGCCAGCAAGGACATAGCAGAGACCCAGTACTTC
.	TRBD1	TRBV9	TRBJ1-6	CASSDDRGHSPLHF	TGTGCCAGCAGCGACGACAGGGGGCATTCACCCCTCCACTTT
.	TRBD2	TRBV6-5	TRBJ2-3	CASAAGGPGDTQYF	TGTGCCAGCGCGGCGGGAGGGCCGGGGGATACGCAGTATTTT
.	TRBD2	TRBV7-9	TRBJ2-3	CASSRGLAGSSTDTQYF	TGTGCCAGCAGCAGGGGACTAGCGGGGTCTAGCACAGATACGCAGTATTTT
.	.	TRBV19	TRBJ1-2	CASSPGKFRGYTF	TGTGCCAGTAGTCCAGGGAAGTTCCGTGGCTACACCTTC
.	.	TRBV7-2	TRBJ2-3	CASSLRGASSTDTQYF	TGTGCCAGCAGCTTGCGGGGCGCTTCTAGCACAGATACGCAGTATTTT
once	TRBD2	TRBV6-1	TRBJ2-5	CASSEFLAGRGETQYF	TGTGCCAGCAGTGAATTCCTAGCGGGACGAGGGGAGACCCAGTACTTC
.	.	TRBV18	TRBJ2-3	CASSPRAGLTDTQYF	TGTGCCAGCTCACCGCGAGCGGGTCTCACAGATACGCAGTATTTT
.	.	TRBV9	TRBJ2-2	CASSVGVVPRELFF	TGTGCCAGCAGCGTAGGCGTGGTCCCCCGGGAGCTGTTTTTT
.	.	TRBV29-1	TRBJ2-3	CSVDENSIDTQYF	TGCAGCGTTGACGAGAACTCCATAGATACGCAGTATTTT
.	TRBD2	TRBV11-2	TRBJ2-7	CASSLAGRVVSYEQYF	TGTGCCAGCAGCTTGGCCGGGAGGGTTGTCTCCTACGAGCAGTACTTC
.	.	TRBV6-5	TRBJ1-1	CASRVRESTEAFF	TGTGCCAGCAGGGTGAGGGAGAGCACTGAAGCTTTCTTT
.	.	TRBV6-2/TRBV6-3	TRBJ2-7	CASSKRVPPSYEQYF	TGTGCCAGCAGCAAGCGGGTCCCCCCGTCCTACGAGCAGTACTTC
.	TRBD2	TRBV5-4	TRBJ2-1	CASSKLREGRFRNEQFF	TGTGCCAGCAGCAAGTTGCGGGAGGGCCGTTTCAGAAATGAGCAGTTCTTC
.	TRBD2	TRBV5-6	TRBJ2-1	CASRKGLAGVHEQFF	TGTGCCAGCAGGAAGGGACTAGCGGGAGTCCATGAGCAGTTCTTC
once	TRBD1	TRBV28	TRBJ2-5	CASTLKGQGGAETQYF	TGTGCCAGCACTCTGAAGGGACAGGGGGGGGCAGAGACCCAGTACTTC
.	.	TRBV4-2	TRBJ2-3	CASSQAGEGKNTQYF	TGTGCCAGCAGCCAAGCGGGAGAGGGGAAAAATACGCAGTATTTT
once	.	TRBV29-1	TRBJ2-3	CSVIPFLATSTDTQYF	TGCAGCGTTATTCCCTTTCTAGCGACTTCCACAGATACGCAGTATTTT
.	.	TRBV28	TRBJ1-1	CASSSRIPGTEAFF	TGTGCCAGCAGTTCCCGGATTCCGGGCACTGAAGCTTTCTTT
.	TRBD1	TRBV2	TRBJ2-1	CASRGTGVGYNEQFF	TGTGCCAGCAGGGGGACAGGCGTCGGCTACAATGAGCAGTTCTTC
large	.	TRBV28	TRBJ2-1	CASIISSGLGEQFF	TGTGCCAGCATCATTTCTTCAGGGCTCGGGGAGCAGTTCTTC